These T cell receptor beta chains were read from a single sample in a study of response to subunit inactivated influenza vaccine. TCRdb ran MiXCR on the RT-PCR reads and lists one entry per CDR3 protein. The sample holds 550,000 to 800,000 distinct CDR3 sequences, approximately 14% seen once. This specimen consisted of PBMCs from blood, obtained approximately 15 days before vaccination. The receptors were gathered from a man aged 45 to 65 who received an inactivated influenza vaccine. Each CDR3 is given with its conserved first and last residue. Each record gives: D gene, J gene, clone size, V gene, CDR3 protein, CDR3 DNA. A D gene is named only where the DNA matches it firmly. The size entry is marked missing in some rows and otherwise reads once, few, many or a size class.

D: NA
J: TRBJ2-1
size: NA
V: TRBV28
CDR3: CASSSQGVAGANEQFF
DNA: TGTGCCAGCAGTTCCCAGGGAGTGGCTGGGGCCAATGAGCAGTTCTTC

D: TRBD1
J: TRBJ1-1
size: many
V: TRBV5-1
CDR3: CASSAGQRHTEAFF
DNA: TGCGCCAGCAGCGCGGGACAGAGACACACTGAAGCTTTCTTT

D: NA
J: TRBJ2-5
size: many
V: TRBV20-1
CDR3: CSARDLRRLKETQYF
DNA: TGCAGTGCTAGAGATTTGCGGAGGCTAAAAGAGACCCAGTACTTC

D: TRBD2
J: TRBJ2-5
size: once
V: TRBV7-9
CDR3: CASSLKRGTSQETQYF
DNA: TGTGCCAGCAGCTTAAAGCGGGGGACCTCCCAAGAGACCCAGTACTTC

D: NA
J: TRBJ2-1
size: many
V: TRBV5-1
CDR3: CASSLSGGYNEQFF
DNA: TGCGCCAGCAGCTTGTCGGGTGGGTACAATGAGCAGTTCTTC

D: NA
J: TRBJ2-1
size: few
V: TRBV10-3
CDR3: CAISDRTNAYNEQFF
DNA: TGTGCCATCAGTGACAGGACCAACGCCTACAATGAGCAGTTCTTC

D: NA
J: TRBJ2-2
size: many
V: TRBV2
CDR3: CARGGGGSTGELFF
DNA: TGTGCCAGGGGGGGAGGCGGAAGCACCGGGGAGCTGTTTTTT

D: TRBD2
J: TRBJ2-5
size: NA
V: TRBV6-5
CDR3: CASSSSGGEKETQYF
DNA: TGTGCCAGCAGTTCTAGCGGGGGGGAAAAAGAGACCCAGTACTTC

D: NA
J: TRBJ1-2
size: few
V: TRBV6-5
CDR3: CASSYFTGPGGYGYTF
DNA: TGTGCCAGCAGTTACTTCACGGGGCCCGGGGGCTATGGCTACACCTTC

D: TRBD2
J: TRBJ2-1
size: NA
V: TRBV29-1
CDR3: CSAVAGSSYNEQFF
DNA: TGCAGCGCCGTAGCGGGAAGCTCCTACAATGAGCAGTTCTTC

D: NA
J: TRBJ1-2
size: NA
V: TRBV29-1
CDR3: CSARSTGGYTF
DNA: TGCAGCGCTCGCTCCACAGGTGGCTACACCTTC

D: NA
J: TRBJ2-5
size: few
V: TRBV15
CDR3: CATGGLRETQYF
DNA: TGTGCCACCGGGGGGCTTAGGGAGACCCAGTACTTC

D: NA
J: TRBJ1-1
size: few
V: TRBV4-1
CDR3: CASSPRNIYTEAFF
DNA: TGCGCCAGCAGCCCCAGAAACATATACACTGAAGCTTTCTTT

D: NA
J: TRBJ1-4
size: NA
V: TRBV29-1
CDR3: CSVAFGTTNEKLFF
DNA: TGCAGCGTCGCCTTTGGGACAACTAATGAAAAACTGTTTTTT

D: NA
J: TRBJ2-1
size: NA
V: TRBV12-3/TRBV12-4
CDR3: CASSLKGGSGEQFF
DNA: TGTGCCAGCAGTTTGAAAGGGGGATCAGGGGAGCAGTTCTTC

D: TRBD1
J: TRBJ1-1
size: NA
V: TRBV25-1
CDR3: CASSGGWRDRQNTEAFF
DNA: TGTGCCAGCAGTGGGGGGTGGAGGGACAGGCAGAACACTGAAGCTTTCTTT

D: NA
J: TRBJ1-1
size: many
V: TRBV7-2
CDR3: CASSSGLWTEAFF
DNA: TGTGCCAGCAGCTCAGGGTTGTGGACTGAAGCTTTCTTT

D: NA
J: TRBJ2-1
size: few
V: TRBV15
CDR3: CATSRTESSYNEQFF
DNA: TGTGCCACCAGCAGGACAGAGAGCTCCTACAATGAGCAGTTCTTC

D: TRBD2
J: TRBJ2-1
size: many
V: TRBV27
CDR3: CASSLAGGTFTEQFF
DNA: TGTGCCAGCAGTTTAGCGGGAGGTACCTTTACTGAGCAGTTCTTC

D: TRBD2
J: TRBJ2-3
size: few
V: TRBV4-3
CDR3: CASSYGRLAGNPDTQYF
DNA: TGCGCCAGCAGCTACGGGAGGCTAGCGGGCAACCCAGATACGCAGTATTTT